The source of this T cell receptor beta chain is a study of Graves' ophthalmopathy and Graves' hyperthyroidism. Study-wide findings and caveats: With just under 90% sensitivity and roughly 80% specificity, a 13-signature model separated ophthalmopathy from stable hyperthyroidism.

Transcripts of RNA were the source for amplifying TCR beta CDR3 regions. HTBI-primed RT-PCR formed the first round, and a multiplex PCR formed the second. TCRdb re-called the multiplex PCR reads with MiXCR, one entry per CDR3 protein. The data show under 200,000 distinct CDR3 sequences, over 35% seen once. CDR1 is MNHEY, CDR2 SVGAGI, per germline. The length of the CDR3 is 15 residues. V shed 4 bases and J shed 5 bases, with 17 bases lying between them. As concerns this clonotype: Antigen specificity is unknown.

Diagnosis was based on clinical symptoms, serum thyroxine, TRAb, thyroid ultrasound and orbital computed tomography. PBMCs were isolated by Ficoll-Paque density gradient centrifugation, using around 10 ml of fresh peripheral blood as the starting material. This sequence was found in a middle-aged woman with Graves' ophthalmopathy. This rearrangement joins TRBV6-5 to TRBJ1-2; D remains ambiguous. The source material was peripheral blood. CDR3 amino acids: CASSLKPLRSYGYTF. DNA of the CDR3: TGTGCCAGCAGTTTAAAGCCGCTCCGGAGTTATGGCTACACCTTC.